The 5 T cell receptor beta chains listed next were all sequenced from one sample in a study of shared clonotypes between healthy human individuals (TCRdb year 2020). CD8 naive samples were obtained by positive selection for CCR7 among CD45RO-negative cells, yielding a CD45RA+CCR7+ population from which TemRA cells were excluded. Library preparation used the immunoSEQ multiplex PCR assay. TCRdb obtained this table from immuneACCESS and retained in-frame rearrangements with V and J assigned. These tables miss some clones; where compared with another copy, unresolved V genes account for less than half of the shortfall, and the remainder is unexplained. This sample comprises some 600,000 clones, 96% of them detected only once. 0.095% to 0.13% of the sample comes from the top ten. Specimen: naive CD8+ T cells sorted from blood. Read against the paper, the sample's cell subset or site label means: CD45RA+CCR7+. All receptors come from a woman in her thirties in good health.

The rearrangement uses TRBV7-6 and TRBJ1-3, with D possibly TRBD1 on 5 matching bases. CDR1 is SGHVS, CDR2 FNYEAQ, per germline. V was trimmed by 4 bases and J by 4 bases, leaving 14 bases between them. The CDR3 consists of 15 residues. Here the CDR3 DNA reads TGTGCCAGCAGCTCCCCCTGGGGCAGGGGAAACACCATATATTTT. It encodes CASSSPWGRGNTIYF.

The chain has TRBV10-3 and TRBJ2-7, with 8 nucleotides matching TRBD1. Germline CDR1 is ENHRY and CDR2 is SYGVKD. The CDR3 is made up of 16 amino acids. V shed 6 bases, J shed 4 bases, and the junction held 14 bases outside the gene matches. The CDR3 sequence is CAISDSPGQVRYEQYF. The CDR3 DNA sequence: TGTGCCATCAGCGACAGTCCGGGACAGGTTCGTTACGAGCAGTACTTC.

The chain joins TRBV11-2 to TRBJ1-5, with unresolved D. The CDR3 spans 16 residues. Germline assignment: CDR1 SGHAT and CDR2 FQNNGV. Trimming cost V 5 bases and J 0 bases, with 14 bases left between them. For the CDR3, the DNA is TGTGCCAGCAGCCAAGATCCCTATTATAGCAATCAGCCCCAGCATTTT. Protein: CASSQDPYYSNQPQHF.

The V and J genes are TRBV9 and TRBJ2-1; perhaps TRBD2 as D (6 bases). CDR1 and CDR2 from the germline V gene are SGDLS and YYNGEE. The CDR3 runs to 16 residues. V was cut by 3 bases and J by 5 bases, with 18 bases left in between. CDR3 sequence: CASSGGSGLFHNEQFF. The DNA for the CDR3 is TGTGCCAGCAGCGGCGGGTCTGGACTATTTCACAATGAGCAGTTCTTC.

The rearrangement joins TRBV11-2 to TRBJ1-5, with TRBD1 matching 8 bases. V dropped 5 bases and J dropped 3; count of bases not matched to a gene: 3. The CDR3 is 14 residues long. The germline V gene has CDR1 SGHAT and CDR2 FQNNGV. The CDR3, as DNA: TGTGCCAGCAGCCCAGGGGGCATCAATCAGCCCCAGCATTTT. Its protein product is CASSPGGINQPQHF. The full variable domain, rest sourced from reference TRBV11-2 and TRBJ1-5, is EAGVAQSPRYKIIEKRQSVAFWCNPISGHATLYWYQQILGQGPKLLIQFQNNGVVDDSQLPKDRFSAERLKGVDSTLKIQPAKLEDSAVYLCASSPGGINQPQHFGDGTRLSIL.